This entry is about one T cell receptor beta chain. Its antigen is currently unknown. The data are from a study of T cell responses to AZD1222 COVID-19 vaccine. Whole-study findings and limits: None of the repertoires were sampled until the peak T cell response had passed. Females made up more of the donors, who were largely white British, and clonal diversity may have come out too low.

The length of the CDR3 is 13 residues. The V end lost 9 bases, the J end lost 5 bases, and 13 bases lay between the germline ends. The repertoire was sequenced with immunoSEQ multiplex PCR; TCRdb's copy has only in-frame clones and lacks some. The table lists approximately 180,000 clones, around 88% of them singletons. This TCR came from an adult in good health. Sequencing used peripheral blood, obtained on day 0 of AZD1222 vaccination. This rearrangement joins TRBV12-3 or TRBV12-4 to TRBJ1-4; the D gene is possibly TRBD1 (6 bases). The CDR3 loop reads CASKDSGNEKLFF. CDR3 sequence (DNA): TGTGCCAGTAAGGACAGTGGGAATGAAAAACTGTTTTTT.